The 15 T cell receptor beta chains in this list originate from one sample, sequenced in a study of vaccination effects on CD4 cells after COVID-19. Before sequencing took place, the ViraFEST assay used viral peptide pools to expand antigen-specific CD4+ T cells. When roughly eleven days of culture had elapsed, CD4+ T cells were isolated. None of these healthy vaccinees had been infected with SARS-CoV-2 before vaccination. The antigens for these receptors are not known. Libraries were prepared by immunoSEQ multiplex PCR; TCRdb keeps only in-frame clonotypes and omits some of them. This repertoire shows about 71,000 clones, about four fifths found once; its top ten account for roughly an eighth. This sample comprised CD4+ T cells from PBMCs cultured with SARS-CoV-2 spike peptides, obtained before COVID-19 vaccination. The receptors shown here come from a human donor who received a COVID-19 vaccine.

The V call is TRBV9, the J call TRBJ1-6; D is unclear. Germline V gene lookup returns CDR1 SGDLS and CDR2 YYNGEE. This CDR3 is built from 12 residues. V was clipped by 0 bases and J by 9 bases, with 4 bases between them. Written as DNA, the CDR3 is TGTGCCAGCAGCGTAGGAACTTCACCCCTCCACTTT. The encoded protein is CASSVGTSPLHF.

CDR3 region: CASSETGGGQPQHF. CDR3 bases: TGTGCCAGCAGCGAGACAGGGGGAGGTCAGCCCCAGCATTTT. This sequence joins TRBV9 and TRBJ1-5; TRBD1 agrees at 9 bases. The CDR3 spans 14 residues. Per germline, CDR1 SGDLS and CDR2 YYNGEE. J gave up 6 bases and V 3 bases, and 4 bases lay outside the gene matches. Combining the CDR3 with reference TRBV9 and TRBJ1-5 gives the whole variable domain DSGVTQTPKHLITATGQRVTLRCSPRSGDLSVYWYQQSLDQGLQFLIQYYNGEERAKGNILERFSAQQFPDLHSELNLSSLELGDSALYFCASSETGGGQPQHFGDGTRLSIL.

V is TRBV6-2 or TRBV6-3 and J is TRBJ2-7; D is unresolved. Trimming cost V 4 bases and J 7 bases, with 11 bases left between them. CDR3 length: 12 amino acids. Germline V gene lookup returns CDR1 MNHEY and CDR2 SVGEGT. The CDR3 DNA reads TGTGCCAGCAGTTCGGCAATGTGGGAGCAGTACGTC. Translating it yields CASSSAMWEQYV.

The chain uses TRBV2 and TRBJ2-6; TRBD1 agrees at 7 bases. V trimming: 8 bases; J trimming: 0 bases; junction bases outside the gene matches: 16. The CDR3 extends over 19 amino acids. Germline CDR1 reads SNHLY; CDR2 reads FYNNEI. This CDR3 is CASEAFAGQAHSGANVLTF. In DNA, the CDR3 is TGTGCCAGCGAAGCTTTCGCAGGACAGGCCCACTCTGGGGCCAACGTCCTGACTTTC.

This chain connects TRBV5-4 to TRBJ2-2; TRBD2 aligns across 15 bases. Germline V gene data show CDR1 as SGHNT and CDR2 as YYREEE (reference sequence). CDR3 length: 17 residues. Trimming cost V 4 bases and J 5 bases; bases outside gene matches: 6. The CDR3 coding sequence is TGTGCCAGCAGCGGAGGGGGGACTAGCGGGGGGACCGGGGAGCTGTTTTTT. It translates to CASSGGGTSGGTGELFF.

J is TRBJ2-5 and V is TRBV5-1, with TRBD1 matching 11 bases. V shed 7 bases and J 1 base; nucleotides not matched to a gene: 9. This CDR3 spans 16 amino acids. The germline gives CDR1 SGHRS, CDR2 YFSETQ. CDR3 amino acids: CASRLGTGGLQETQYF. The CDR3 region has the DNA TGCGCCAGCCGACTCGGGACAGGGGGACTCCAAGAGACCCAGTACTTC.

This chain's CDR3 is CASSLGTGGNEKLFF. CDR3 nucleotide sequence: TGCGCCAGCAGCTTGGGGACAGGCGGGAATGAAAAACTGTTTTTT. The chain joins TRBV5-1 to TRBJ1-4; TRBD1 matches 7 bases. There are 15 residues in the CDR3. Germline-derived CDR1 and CDR2 are SGHRS and YFSETQ. With 0 bases clipped from V and 5 bases from J, the junction kept 4 bases outside the gene matches.

The CDR3 DNA is TGCAGCGCCGACCCCGCCGAAGAGACCCAGTACTTC. Its translation is CSADPAEETQYF. The chain couples TRBV29-1 to TRBJ2-5; D is unclear. The V and J ends lost 7 bases and 3 bases respectively, with 12 bases between them. Germline CDR1 and CDR2: SQVTM and ANQGSEA. The CDR3 runs to 12 residues.

This clone was counted once. The CDR3 bases are TGTGCCAGCAGCTACTCCACCGGGACAGGGTACGAGTCGCAGTATTTT. Its translation is CASSYSTGTGYESQYF. V and J are TRBV5-6 and TRBJ2-3; TRBD1 matches 9 bases. The V gene's germline CDR1 is SGHDT and CDR2 YYEEEE. V shed 3 bases and J 10 bases; nucleotides not matched to a gene: 15. This CDR3 is 16 amino acids long.

The V and J genes are TRBV19 and TRBJ2-2; no definite D call. Trimming shortened V by 7 bases and J by 1 base, and 10 bases separated the two germline ends. Per germline, CDR1 LNHDA and CDR2 SQIVND (reference sequence). This CDR3 is built from 14 residues. Here the CDR3 reads CASTSWVNTGELFF. CDR3 bases: TGTGCCAGTACGTCCTGGGTGAACACCGGGGAGCTGTTTTTT.

The rearrangement uses TRBV6-5 and TRBJ1-1, with unresolved D. Germline CDR1 is MNHEY and CDR2 is SVGAGI. The CDR3 is 14 residues long. Trimming took off 7 bases at V and 3 bases at J, with 15 bases between the two ends. The CDR3 nucleotides read TGTGCCAGCACCGTGGGGAATGGGTACACTGAAGCTTTCTTT. This encodes CASTVGNGYTEAFF.

The chain combines TRBV7-9 with TRBJ2-7; TRBD1 matches at 7 bases. CDR1 and CDR2 (germline): SEHNR, FQNEAQ (reference sequence). J was trimmed by 3 bases and V by 7 bases; bases with no gene match: 12. The CDR3 contains 15 residues. The CDR3 reads CASISRDSSFYEQYV. CDR3 bases: TGTGCCAGCATCTCCCGGGACAGCTCCTTCTACGAGCAGTACGTC.

The chain couples TRBV6-5 to TRBJ1-5, with a weak D call TRBD1 (5 bases). V was trimmed by 7 bases and J by 1 base, leaving 11 bases between them. Germline lookup yields CDR1 MNHEY and CDR2 SVGAGI. The CDR3 has 14 residues. The CDR3 DNA is TGTGCCAGCACCGGGGGGGGGAGCAATCAGCCCCAGCATTTT. Amino acid sequence: CASTGGGSNQPQHF.

The chain carries TRBV19 and TRBJ1-1, with 7 bases matching TRBD1. Germline trimming cut 5 bases from V and 8 bases from J; bases unmatched to any gene: 8. Germline-derived CDR1 and CDR2 are LNHDA and SQIVND (reference sequence). The CDR3 has 13 residues. The CDR3 bases are TGTGCCAGTAGTGGGAGGGTACAGGGGGAAGCTTTCTTT. It yields the protein CASSGRVQGEAFF.

This sequence joins TRBV10-3 and TRBJ1-2; the D is unclear. This CDR3 is 12 amino acids long. Trimming removed 3 bases from V and 7 bases from J, with 9 bases in between. Germline assignment: CDR1 ENHRY and CDR2 SYGVKD. CDR3 protein: CAISEILSGYTF. The CDR3 region has the DNA TGTGCCATCAGTGAAATACTCTCTGGCTACACCTTC.